This TCR beta chain was recovered during a study of cytomegalovirus exposure and HLA in healthy donors. Study-level information: Early released data comprised about 90 million unique TCRs from HLA-typed donors.

CDR3 length: 14 amino acids. Germline loops: CDR1 MNHEY, CDR2 SMNVEV (reference sequence). V shed 5 bases and J 4 bases; nucleotides not matched to a gene: 5. Study-level points and caveats: Some V segments, TRBV6-2 and TRBV6-3 among them, were indistinguishable and were therefore excluded. Earlier analysis found most TCR beta V segments productive about 87% or about 30% of the time. One variant, a missense change in DCLRE1C, was linked in a later analysis to TCR beta V- and J-gene trimming.

This clone was detected once. Its matching antigen is unknown. Other DNA sequences in this sample translate to the same CDR3. PCR involved 60 Vbeta and 13 Jbeta primers. This table comes from immunoSEQ multiplex PCR, and its TCRdb copy is limited to in-frame clones, with some not included. The table records roughly 160,000 clones, around 81% of them present only once. The chain uses TRBV27 and TRBJ1-2, with TRBD1 matching 9 bases. This clonotype was sampled from a woman aged 50 to 60 in good health and CMV-seronegative. The sample consisted of PBMCs. The CDR3 nucleotides are TGTGCCAGCAGTCCGGGGACAGGGAGCTATGGCTACACCTTC. It yields the protein CASSPGTGSYGYTF.